Given below is one TCR beta chain in context. Its target is not known. This sample is drawn from a study of radiotherapy plus CTLA-4 blockade in lung cancer. Study results and limitations: Tumor-derived TCR clones expanded in blood after radiotherapy plus ipilimumab. How blood T cell clones changed early, along with interferon-beta, reportedly forecast response best.

Only in-frame clones appear in the TCRdb table, and some are missing; sequencing was by immunoSEQ multiplex PCR. The sample lists some 50,000 clones; almost 85% were seen once. In chemo-refractory metastatic non-small-cell lung cancer, patients got ipilimumab CTLA-4 blockade together with focal radiation. This receptor was identified in a human donor with non-small cell lung cancer whose response to radiotherapy plus ipilimumab could not be evaluated. This material consisted of peripheral blood, taken from a patient treated with radiotherapy plus ipilimumab.

DNA of the CDR3: TGTGCCAGCAGCTTAACTTTCTCTGACTATATTCTCTCTGGGGCCAACGTCCTGACTTTC. It translates to CASSLTFSDYILSGANVLTF. This chain links TRBV7-3 with TRBJ2-6; tentatively, D is TRBD2 (5 bases). Germline CDR1 reads SGHTA; CDR2 reads FQGTGA. V was cut by 0 bases and J by 0 bases, with 18 bases left in between. CDR3 size: 20 residues. Using reference TRBV7-3 and TRBJ2-6 for the parts outside the CDR3, the full variable domain is GAGVSQTPSNKVTEKGKYVELRCDPISGHTALYWYRQSLGQGPEFLIYFQGTGAADDSGLPNDRFFAVRPEGSVSTLKIQRTERGDSAVYLCASSLTFSDYILSGANVLTFGAGSRLTVL.